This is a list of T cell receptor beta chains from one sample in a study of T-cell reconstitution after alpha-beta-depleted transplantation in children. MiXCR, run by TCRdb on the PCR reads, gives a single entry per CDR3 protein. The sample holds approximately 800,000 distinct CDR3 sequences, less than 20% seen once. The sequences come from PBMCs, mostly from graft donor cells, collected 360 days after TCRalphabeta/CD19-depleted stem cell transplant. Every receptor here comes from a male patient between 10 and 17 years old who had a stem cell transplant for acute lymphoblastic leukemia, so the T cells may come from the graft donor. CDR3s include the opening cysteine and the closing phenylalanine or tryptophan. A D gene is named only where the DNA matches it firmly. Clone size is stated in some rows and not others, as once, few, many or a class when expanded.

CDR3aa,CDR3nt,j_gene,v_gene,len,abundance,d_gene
CASSASGYTTGELFF,TGTGCCAGCAGCGCCAGCGGCTACACCACCGGGGAGCTGTTTTTT,TRBJ2-2,TRBV5-7,15,few,.
CASSPSIGTGTYEQYF,TGCGCCAGCAGCCCGTCCATCGGGACAGGTACCTACGAGCAGTACTTC,TRBJ2-7,TRBV4-1,16,.,TRBD1
CASSEYRAGRETQYF,TGTGCCAGCAGTGAATATAGGGCAGGGCGAGAGACCCAGTACTTC,TRBJ2-5,TRBV25-1,15,.,.
CASGIRKGGSNEQFF,TGCGCCAGCGGAATCCGGAAGGGTGGGAGCAATGAGCAGTTCTTC,TRBJ2-1,TRBV5-1,15,.,.
CASSLAWSAEQYF,TGTGCCAGCAGCTTAGCCTGGTCCGCCGAGCAGTACTTC,TRBJ2-7,TRBV7-9,13,.,.
CASRLTSVNTGELFF,TGTGCCAGCAGACTTACTAGCGTCAACACCGGGGAGCTGTTTTTT,TRBJ2-2,TRBV7-2,15,.,TRBD2
CSARGTTSMAAPDTQYF,TGCAGTGCTAGGGGAACTACTAGTATGGCGGCCCCAGATACGCAGTATTTT,TRBJ2-3,TRBV20-1,17,few,.
CASTTYRSGVSGANVLTF,TGTGCCAGCACAACATACCGGTCGGGGGTGTCTGGGGCCAACGTCCTGACTTTC,TRBJ2-6,TRBV12-3/TRBV12-4,18,.,.
CASSQGPSREVYEQYF,TGCGCCAGCAGCCAAGGCCCCTCGCGGGAGGTCTACGAGCAGTACTTC,TRBJ2-7,TRBV4-1,16,.,TRBD2
CASSLDLNLGETQYF,TGTGCCAGCAGCTTAGACCTTAACCTGGGTGAGACCCAGTACTTC,TRBJ2-5,TRBV11-2,15,.,.
CASSQGGGLAFF,TGCGCCAGCAGCCAAGGAGGGGGTTTAGCTTTCTTT,TRBJ1-1,TRBV4-1,12,.,.
CASSTSPLAGGPTTQYF,TGTGCCAGCAGTACTAGCCCCCTCGCGGGAGGGCCGACGACCCAGTACTTC,TRBJ2-5,TRBV2,17,.,TRBD2
CSVVGQTSQQYF,TGCAGCGTTGTTGGACAGACCTCGCAGCAGTACTTC,TRBJ2-7,TRBV29-1,12,few,.
CASSSHRVSSYNEQFF,TGTGCCAGCAGCTCCCACAGGGTGTCATCCTACAATGAGCAGTTCTTC,TRBJ2-1,TRBV7-8,16,.,.
CATSDPDSSNTGELFF,TGTGCCACCAGTGACCCGGACAGCTCGAACACCGGGGAGCTGTTTTTT,TRBJ2-2,TRBV24-1,16,.,.
CAAGQNTEAFF,TGTGCCGCCGGTCAGAACACTGAAGCTTTCTTT,TRBJ1-1,TRBV6-1,11,few,.
CASSEPNSDEQFF,TGTGCCAGCAGTGAACCTAATTCCGATGAGCAGTTCTTC,TRBJ2-1,TRBV25-1,13,few,.
CASSPRTRYGDEQYF,TGTGCCAGCTCACCCCGAACCAGGTATGGTGACGAGCAGTACTTC,TRBJ2-7,TRBV18,15,few,.
CASSRDRGPTGELFF,TGCGCCAGCAGCCGGGACAGGGGCCCCACCGGGGAGCTGTTTTTT,TRBJ2-2,TRBV10-1,15,.,TRBD1
CASSPSWCGSTDTQYF,TGTGCCAGCAGCCCGTCGTGGTGCGGGAGTACAGATACGCAGTATTTT,TRBJ2-3,TRBV21-1,16,few,.
CSARVMGRRGTEAFF,TGCAGTGCTAGAGTTATGGGACGGCGTGGCACTGAAGCTTTCTTT,TRBJ1-1,TRBV20-1,15,.,.
CAISRLNVNTEAFF,TGTGCCATCAGTAGATTAAATGTGAACACTGAAGCTTTCTTT,TRBJ1-1,TRBV10-3,14,many,.
CASSDPGTARREAFF,TGTGCCAGCAGTGACCCTGGGACAGCCCGGCGGGAAGCTTTCTTT,TRBJ1-1,TRBV25-1,15,few,TRBD1
CASSQPMVEQYF,TGCGCCAGCAGCCAACCTATGGTCGAGCAGTACTTC,TRBJ2-7,TRBV5-1,12,.,.
CASSLFPRLSGRASTGELFF,TGTGCCAGCAGCTTATTCCCCCGCCTTAGCGGGAGGGCGAGCACCGGGGAGCTGTTTTTT,TRBJ2-2,TRBV7-3,20,.,TRBD2
CSARVGLAAGELFF,TGCAGTGCCCGAGTGGGACTAGCGGCCGGGGAGCTGTTTTTT,TRBJ2-2,TRBV20-1,14,few,TRBD2
CASSLGTGNNEQFF,TGTGCCAGCAGTTTAGGGACAGGAAACAATGAGCAGTTCTTC,TRBJ2-1,TRBV12-3/TRBV12-4,14,many,TRBD1
CASSSEDTEAFF,TGCGCCAGCAGCTCGGAGGACACTGAAGCTTTCTTT,TRBJ1-1,TRBV5-1,12,.,.
CASSPRDRAGKLFF,TGTGCCAGCAGCCCCCGGGACAGGGCGGGAAAACTGTTTTTT,TRBJ1-4,TRBV7-9,14,few,TRBD1
CASRPGANYGYTF,TGTGCCAGCAGACCGGGAGCTAACTATGGCTACACCTTC,TRBJ1-2,TRBV6-1,13,.,.
CASRPSTSGTADTQYF,TGTGCCAGCAGACCCAGCACTAGCGGGACCGCAGATACGCAGTATTTT,TRBJ2-3,TRBV7-9,16,.,TRBD2
CASSQKGGTNEKLFF,TGTGCCAGCAGCCAAAAGGGGGGGACTAATGAAAAACTGTTTTTT,TRBJ1-4,TRBV4-2,15,.,.
CASSTPLGIAEQYF,TGTGCCAGCAGCACCCCGTTAGGGATAGCCGAGCAGTACTTC,TRBJ2-7,TRBV7-6,14,.,.
CASSQETSGRWIEQFF,TGCGCCAGCAGCCAAGAGACTAGCGGGAGATGGATTGAGCAGTTCTTC,TRBJ2-1,TRBV4-1,16,.,TRBD2
CASSVLAGGPGNEQFF,TGCGCCAGCAGCGTACTAGCGGGAGGGCCGGGCAATGAGCAGTTCTTC,TRBJ2-1,TRBV5-1,16,few,TRBD2
CASRHTGGGEKLFF,TGTGCCAGCAGACATACAGGGGGCGGTGAAAAACTGTTTTTT,TRBJ1-4,TRBV11-2,14,few,TRBD1
CARRGQGYYEQYF,TGTGCCAGACGCGGACAGGGGTACTACGAGCAGTACTTC,TRBJ2-7,TRBV6-9,13,.,TRBD1
CASSLGVDHYNEQFF,TGTGCCAGCAGCTTAGGAGTCGATCACTACAATGAGCAGTTCTTC,TRBJ2-1,TRBV7-9,15,few,.
CASSSRSYEQYF,TGTGCCAGCAGCTCCCGCTCCTACGAGCAGTACTTC,TRBJ2-7,TRBV5-1,12,many,.
CSAQVLASPYEQYF,TGCAGTGCTCAAGTCCTAGCGAGTCCCTACGAGCAGTACTTC,TRBJ2-7,TRBV20-1,14,.,.
CSGNGQVLGTDTQYF,TGCAGCGGAAACGGACAGGTTCTAGGCACAGATACGCAGTATTTT,TRBJ2-3,TRBV29-1,15,few,TRBD1
CASSLALTSGSPGELFF,TGTGCCAGCAGCTTAGCCTTAACTAGCGGGAGTCCCGGGGAGCTGTTTTTT,TRBJ2-2,TRBV11-3,17,few,TRBD2